These 17 T cell receptor beta chains originate from one sample sequenced in a study of CD8 T cells in Susac syndrome (dated by TCRdb to the late 2010s). The protocol used for the library was the immunoSEQ multiplex PCR assay. RNA was extracted using the RNeasy kit, and roughly 0.5 to 1 microgram was reverse transcribed with random hexamers. The public reads were reanalyzed by TCRdb: fastp trimming at Q25, MiXCR alignment, in-frame beta chains only. Records with the same CDR3 protein are collapsed into one entry carrying the most frequent genes and DNA. This sample lists around 270,000 distinct CDR3 sequences; 89% were detected once. Jointly, the top ten make up approximately 0.2% of the sample. Sequencing input: CD8+ T cells from PBMCs. These receptors originate from a human donor with multiple sclerosis.

The CDR3 sequence: CASSLEPGTAENNEQFF. The CDR3 DNA is TGTGCCAGCAGCTTAGAGCCCGGGACCGCCGAGAACAATGAGCAGTTCTTC. The chain uses TRBV11-2 and TRBJ2-1; D possibly uses TRBD1 or TRBD2 (5 bases each). CDR3 length equals 17 residues. The germline V gene encodes CDR1 SGHAT and CDR2 FQNNGV. V lost 0 bases and J 5 bases, leaving 17 bases between the germline ends.

The chain joins TRBV20-1 to TRBJ1-5, with D maybe TRBD1 (5 bases). CDR1 and CDR2 (germline): DFQATT, SNEGSKA (reference sequence). The CDR3 totals 15 residues. Trimming cost V 0 bases and J 5 bases, with 14 bases left between them. CDR3 sequence reads: CSARDPGQTYQPQHF. The DNA of the CDR3 is TGCAGTGCTAGAGACCCGGGGCAAACGTATCAGCCCCAGCATTTT.

The CDR3 DNA sequence: TGTGCCAGCAGTTTATCAAGGACTGTAAACTATGGCTACACCTTC. It codes for CASSLSRTVNYGYTF. The V gene is TRBV7-9, the J gene TRBJ1-2, with D unclear. The CDR3 sequence is 15 residues long. The germline V gene has CDR1 SEHNR and CDR2 FQNEAQ (reference sequence). The V end was cut by 6 bases, the J end by 2 bases, with 16 bases between.

The gene calls are TRBV2 and TRBJ2-1; 7 bases line up with TRBD1. V was clipped by 11 bases and J by 3 bases; unmatched bases: 10. Germline CDR1 SNHLY, CDR2 FYNNEI. The CDR3 consists of 14 residues. Here the CDR3 DNA reads TGTGCCGCGTCGGGACAGATGATCTACAATGAGCAGTTCTTC. Protein: CAASGQMIYNEQFF.

The chain combines TRBV4-1 with TRBJ2-3; 7 positions agree with TRBD1. V trimming: 0 bases; J trimming: 0 bases; junction bases outside the gene matches: 3. The CDR3 spans 16 residues. CDR1 MGHRA and CDR2 YSYEKL come from the germline V gene. For the CDR3, the DNA is TGCGCCAGCAGCCAAGATAGGGACAGTAGCACAGATACGCAGTATTTT. It codes for CASSQDRDSSTDTQYF.

The rearrangement uses TRBV4-1 and TRBJ2-7, with 8 bases aligning to TRBD1. Looked up from germline, CDR1 is MGHRA and CDR2 is YSYEKL. The CDR3 spans 15 residues. The trim removed 4 bases at V and 1 base at J, leaving 6 bases unmatched. The CDR3 spells CASSLRDRNSYEQYF. The CDR3 DNA reads as TGCGCCAGCAGCCTCCGGGACAGGAATTCCTACGAGCAGTACTTC.

This chain links TRBV30 with TRBJ1-2; D unclear. Germline assignment: CDR1 GTSNPN and CDR2 SVGIG (reference sequence). Trimming shortened V by 0 bases and J by 8 bases, and 16 bases separated the two germline ends. The CDR3 sequence is 14 residues long. Here the CDR3 DNA reads TGTGCCTGGAGTGTACACGGATCCCTGGGAGGCTACACCTTC. Amino acids: CAWSVHGSLGGYTF.

The rearrangement joins TRBV2 to TRBJ2-7; no firm D call. CDR1 is SNHLY and CDR2 is FYNNEI in the germline V gene. V was trimmed by 5 bases and J by 2 bases, leaving 10 bases between them. The CDR3 has 13 amino acids. As DNA, the CDR3 is TGTGCCAGCAGTAATCTAGACGCCTACGAGCAGTACTTC. Its translation is CASSNLDAYEQYF.

The chain combines TRBV27 with TRBJ1-2, with D maybe TRBD1 (5 bases). V lost 7 bases and J 2 bases, leaving 11 bases between the germline ends. The length of the CDR3 is 13 residues. Germline CDR1 MNHEY, CDR2 SMNVEV (reference sequence). This chain's CDR3 is CASTGGGNYGYTF. In nucleotides, the CDR3 is TGTGCCAGCACCGGCGGGGGGAACTATGGCTACACCTTC.

The chain uses TRBV4-2 and TRBJ1-2; no clear D gene. The CDR3 has 11 amino acids. Trimming took off 2 bases at V and 8 bases at J, with 6 bases between the two ends. CDR1 and CDR2 (germline): LGHNA, YNFKEQ. CDR3 coding DNA: TGTGCCAGCAGCCAATTGGGGGGCTACACCTTC. It codes for CASSQLGGYTF.

The chain employs TRBV12-3 or TRBV12-4 and TRBJ2-5; TRBD2 matches at 10 bases. This CDR3 has 14 amino acids. Unmatched junction bases numbered 0, after V lost 2 bases and J lost 3 bases. The CDR3 loop is CASSLTSGEETQYF. CDR3 coding DNA: TGTGCCAGCAGTTTAACTAGCGGGGAAGAGACCCAGTACTTC.

This sequence joins TRBV7-6 and TRBJ2-1; TRBD2 might be the D (5 bases). The V end was cut by 1 base, the J end by 6 bases, with 7 bases between. CDR3 size: 13 residues. Germline CDR1 is SGHVS and CDR2 is FNYEAQ. The CDR3 reads CASSLVASNEQFF. CDR3 in DNA: TGTGCCAGCAGCTTAGTAGCGTCCAATGAGCAGTTCTTC.

The rearrangement links TRBV28 to TRBJ2-4, with 11 bases aligning to TRBD2. The V gene end was trimmed by 3 bases and the J gene end by 0 bases; junction bases not matched to a gene: 16. CDR1 and CDR2 from the germline V gene are MDHEN and SYDVKM. There are 21 residues in the CDR3. CDR3 protein: CASSFPLAGGPHELAKNIQYF. Here the CDR3 DNA reads TGTGCCAGCAGTTTCCCCTTAGCGGGAGGGCCTCATGAACTAGCCAAAAACATTCAGTACTTC.

The chain has TRBV3-1 and TRBJ1-4; D perhaps matches TRBD1 (5 bases). V lost 3 bases and J 4 bases, leaving 12 bases between the germline ends. Germline V gene sequence: CDR1 LGHDT, CDR2 YNNKEL (reference sequence). The length of the CDR3 is 15 residues. The DNA for the CDR3 is TGTGCCAGCAGCCACACGGGGGTGATTAATGAAAAACTGTTTTTT. Protein product: CASSHTGVINEKLFF.

The chain joins TRBV9 to TRBJ2-2; D possibly corresponds to TRBD1 (6 bases). The CDR3 has 16 amino acids. Germline V gene lookup returns CDR1 SGDLS and CDR2 YYNGEE. The V gene lost 4 bases and the J gene lost 0 bases, with 13 bases spanning the gap. The CDR3 sequence: CASSPGANSNTGELFF. The CDR3 region has the DNA TGTGCCAGCAGCCCAGGGGCTAATTCGAACACCGGGGAGCTGTTTTTT. Supplemented by reference TRBV9 and TRBJ2-2, the full variable domain reads DSGVTQTPKHLITATGQRVTLRCSPRSGDLSVYWYQQSLDQGLQFLIQYYNGEERAKGNILERFSAQQFPDLHSELNLSSLELGDSALYFCASSPGANSNTGELFFGEGSRLTVL.

The chain employs TRBV13 and TRBJ2-5; D perhaps matches TRBD1 (6 bases). Germline V CDR1 and CDR2: PRHDT, FYEKMQ (reference sequence). V lost 4 bases, J lost 2 bases, and 11 bases lay in between. This CDR3 is built from 14 residues. The CDR3 reads CASSWTEKQETQYF. Here the CDR3 DNA reads TGTGCCAGCAGCTGGACAGAGAAACAAGAGACCCAGTACTTC.

This clonotype was picked up one time. V usage is TRBV13 and J usage is TRBJ2-1; 9 bases match TRBD1. CDR3 length: 15 amino acids. With V trimmed by 5 bases and J by 8 bases, 10 bases remained unmatched. Germline CDR1 reads PRHDT; CDR2 reads FYEKMQ (reference sequence). CDR3 coding DNA: TGTGCCAGCAGCGCGACCGGGACAGGGTTAGATGAGCAGTTCTTC. This sequence encodes CASSATGTGLDEQFF.